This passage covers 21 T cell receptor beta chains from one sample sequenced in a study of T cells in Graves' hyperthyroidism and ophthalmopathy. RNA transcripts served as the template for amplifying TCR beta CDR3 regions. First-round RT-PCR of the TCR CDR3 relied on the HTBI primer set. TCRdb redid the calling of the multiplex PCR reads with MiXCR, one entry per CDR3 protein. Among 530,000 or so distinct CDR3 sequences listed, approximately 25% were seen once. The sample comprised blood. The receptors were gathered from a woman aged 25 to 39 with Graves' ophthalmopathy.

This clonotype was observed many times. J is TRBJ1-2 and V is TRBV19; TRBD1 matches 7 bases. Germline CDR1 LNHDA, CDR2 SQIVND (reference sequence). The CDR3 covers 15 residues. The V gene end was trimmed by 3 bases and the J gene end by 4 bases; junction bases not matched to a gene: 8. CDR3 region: CASSMFQGEIYGYTF. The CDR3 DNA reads TGTGCCAGTAGTATGTTCCAGGGGGAGATCTATGGCTACACCTTC.

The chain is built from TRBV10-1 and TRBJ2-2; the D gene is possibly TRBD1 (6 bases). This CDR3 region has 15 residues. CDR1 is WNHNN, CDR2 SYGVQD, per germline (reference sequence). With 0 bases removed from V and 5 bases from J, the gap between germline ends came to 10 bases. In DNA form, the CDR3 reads TGCGCCAGCAGTGAGTCTTTACAGGGAACCGGGGAGCTGTTTTTT. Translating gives CASSESLQGTGELFF.

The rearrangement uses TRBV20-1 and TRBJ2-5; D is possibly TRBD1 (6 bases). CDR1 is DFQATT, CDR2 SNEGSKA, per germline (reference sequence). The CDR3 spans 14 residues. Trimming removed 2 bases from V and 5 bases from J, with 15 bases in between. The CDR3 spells CSARRGYNFETQYF. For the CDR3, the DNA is TGCAGTGCTAGAAGGGGGTATAATTTCGAGACCCAGTACTTC.

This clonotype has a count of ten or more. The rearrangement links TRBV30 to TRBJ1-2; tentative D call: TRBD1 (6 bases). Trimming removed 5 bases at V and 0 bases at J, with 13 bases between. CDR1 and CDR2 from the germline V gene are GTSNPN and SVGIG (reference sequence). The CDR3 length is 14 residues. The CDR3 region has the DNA TGTGCCTGGGGCGGACAGTCGCCTAACTATGGCTACACCTTC. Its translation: CAWGGQSPNYGYTF. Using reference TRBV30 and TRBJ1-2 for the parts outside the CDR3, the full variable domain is SQTIHQWPATLVQPVGSPLSLECTVEGTSNPNLYWYRQAAGRGLQLLFYSVGIGQISSEVPQNLSASRPQDRQFILSSKKLLLSDSGFYLCAWGGQSPNYGYTFGSGTRLTVV.

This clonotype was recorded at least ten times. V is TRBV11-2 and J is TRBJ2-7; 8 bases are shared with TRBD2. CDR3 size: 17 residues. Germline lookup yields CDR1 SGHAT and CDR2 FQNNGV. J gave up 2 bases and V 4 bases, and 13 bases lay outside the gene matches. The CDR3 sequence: CASSSRSLSGAAYEQYF. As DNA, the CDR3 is TGTGCCAGCAGCTCTCGATCCCTTAGCGGGGCGGCCTACGAGCAGTACTTC.

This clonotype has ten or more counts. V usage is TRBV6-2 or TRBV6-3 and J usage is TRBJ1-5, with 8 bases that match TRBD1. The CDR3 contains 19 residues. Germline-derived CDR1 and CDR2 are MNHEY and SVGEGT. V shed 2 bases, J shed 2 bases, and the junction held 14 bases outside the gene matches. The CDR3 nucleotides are TGTGCCAGCAGTTACACCCGAAGGACAGGGATTGAGGGCAATCAGCCCCAGCATTTT. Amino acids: CASSYTRRTGIEGNQPQHF.

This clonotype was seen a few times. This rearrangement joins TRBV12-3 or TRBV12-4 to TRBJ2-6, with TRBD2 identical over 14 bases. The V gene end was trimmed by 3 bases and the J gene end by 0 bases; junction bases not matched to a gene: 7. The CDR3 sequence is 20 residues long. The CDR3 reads CASSFRTSGRIGSGANVLTF. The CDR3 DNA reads TGTGCCAGCAGTTTCAGGACTAGCGGGAGGATCGGCTCTGGGGCCAACGTCCTGACTTTC.

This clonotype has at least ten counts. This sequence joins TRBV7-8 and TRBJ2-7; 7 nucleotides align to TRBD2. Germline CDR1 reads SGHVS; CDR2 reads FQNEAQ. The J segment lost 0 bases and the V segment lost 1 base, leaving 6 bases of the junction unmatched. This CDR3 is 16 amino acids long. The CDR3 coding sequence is TGTGCCAGCAGCTTAGTGATCGGGGAGGGCTCCTACGAGCAGTACTTC. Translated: CASSLVIGEGSYEQYF.

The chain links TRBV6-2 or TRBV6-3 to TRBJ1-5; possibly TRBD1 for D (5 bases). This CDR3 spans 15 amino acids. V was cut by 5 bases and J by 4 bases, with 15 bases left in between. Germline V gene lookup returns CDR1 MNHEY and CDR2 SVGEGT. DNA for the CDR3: TGTGCCAGCAGTCTTATGGCAGGGCTGAATCAGCCCCAGCATTTT. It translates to CASSLMAGLNQPQHF.

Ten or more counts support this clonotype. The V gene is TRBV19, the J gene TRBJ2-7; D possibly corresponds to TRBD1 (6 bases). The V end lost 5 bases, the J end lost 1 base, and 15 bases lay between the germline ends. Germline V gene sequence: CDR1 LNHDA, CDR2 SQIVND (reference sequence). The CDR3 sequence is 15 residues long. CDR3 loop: CASSRDRIESYEQYF. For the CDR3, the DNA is TGTGCCAGTAGTCGCGACAGGATCGAATCCTACGAGCAGTACTTC.

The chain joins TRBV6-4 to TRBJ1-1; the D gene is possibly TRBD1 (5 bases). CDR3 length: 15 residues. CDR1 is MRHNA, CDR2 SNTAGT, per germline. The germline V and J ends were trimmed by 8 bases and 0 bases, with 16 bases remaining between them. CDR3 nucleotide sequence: TGTGCCAGCCTGGTAGGGGCCATTATGAACACTGAAGCTTTCTTT. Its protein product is CASLVGAIMNTEAFF.

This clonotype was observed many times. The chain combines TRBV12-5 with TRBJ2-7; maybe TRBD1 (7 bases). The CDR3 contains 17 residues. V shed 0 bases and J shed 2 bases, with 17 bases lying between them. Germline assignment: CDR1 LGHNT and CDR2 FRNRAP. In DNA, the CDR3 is TGTGCTAGTGGTTTGGTTTCCAGGGGGGATAGGACCTACGAGCAGTACTTC. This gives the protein CASGLVSRGDRTYEQYF.

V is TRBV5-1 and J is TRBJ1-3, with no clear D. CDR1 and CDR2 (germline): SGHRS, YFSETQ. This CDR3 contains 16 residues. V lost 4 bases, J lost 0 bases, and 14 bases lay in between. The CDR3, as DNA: TGCGCCAGCAGCGTACTGGACCTGAGCTCTGGAAACACCATATATTTT. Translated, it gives CASSVLDLSSGNTIYF. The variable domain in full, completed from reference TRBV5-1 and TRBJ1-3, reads KAGVTQTPRYLIKTRGQQVTLSCSPISGHRSVSWYQQTPGQGLQFLFEYFSETQRNKGNFPGRFSGRQFSNSRSEMNVSTLELGDSALYLCASSVLDLSSGNTIYFGEGSWLTVV.

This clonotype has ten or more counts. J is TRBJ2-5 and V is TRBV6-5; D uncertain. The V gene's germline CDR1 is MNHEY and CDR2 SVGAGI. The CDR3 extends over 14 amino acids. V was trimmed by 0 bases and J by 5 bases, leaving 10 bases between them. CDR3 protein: CASSYSRVAETQYF. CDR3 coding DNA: TGTGCCAGCAGTTACTCACGGGTGGCGGAGACCCAGTACTTC.

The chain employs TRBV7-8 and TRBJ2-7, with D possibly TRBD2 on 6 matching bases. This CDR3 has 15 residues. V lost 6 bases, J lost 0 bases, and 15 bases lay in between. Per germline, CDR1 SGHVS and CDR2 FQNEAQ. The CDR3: CASRSLADSSYEQYF. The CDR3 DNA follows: TGTGCCAGCAGATCACTAGCTGATAGCTCCTACGAGCAGTACTTC.

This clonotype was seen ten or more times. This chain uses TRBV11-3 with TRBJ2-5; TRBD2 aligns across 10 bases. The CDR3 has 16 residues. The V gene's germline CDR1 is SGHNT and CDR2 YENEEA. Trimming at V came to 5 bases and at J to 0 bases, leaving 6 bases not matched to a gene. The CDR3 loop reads CASSLRTSGNQETQYF. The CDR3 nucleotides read TGTGCCAGCAGCCTACGGACTAGCGGCAACCAAGAGACCCAGTACTTC.

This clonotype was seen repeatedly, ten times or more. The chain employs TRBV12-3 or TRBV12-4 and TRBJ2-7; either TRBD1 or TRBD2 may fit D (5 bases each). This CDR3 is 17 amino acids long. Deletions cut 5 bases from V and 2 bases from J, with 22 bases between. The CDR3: CASSPARLRGETYEQYF. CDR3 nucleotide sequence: TGTGCCAGCAGTCCTGCCCGCCTTAGGGGAGAAACCTACGAGCAGTACTTC.

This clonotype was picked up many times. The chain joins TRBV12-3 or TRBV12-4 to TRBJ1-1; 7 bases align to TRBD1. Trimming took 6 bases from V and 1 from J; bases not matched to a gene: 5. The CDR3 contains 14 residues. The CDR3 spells CASRWDSGNTEAFF. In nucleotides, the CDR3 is TGTGCCAGCAGATGGGACAGCGGGAACACTGAAGCTTTCTTT.

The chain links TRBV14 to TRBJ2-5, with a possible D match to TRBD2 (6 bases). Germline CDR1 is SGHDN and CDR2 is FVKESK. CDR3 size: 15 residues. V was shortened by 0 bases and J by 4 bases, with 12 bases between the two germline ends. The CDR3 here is CASSQDGRTIETQYF. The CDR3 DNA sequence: TGTGCCAGCAGCCAAGATGGAAGGACTATAGAGACCCAGTACTTC.

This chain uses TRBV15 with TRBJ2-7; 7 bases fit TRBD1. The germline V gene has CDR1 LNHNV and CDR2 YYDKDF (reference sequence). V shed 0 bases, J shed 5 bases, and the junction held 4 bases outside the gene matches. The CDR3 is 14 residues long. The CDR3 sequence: CATSRDVDRDEQYF. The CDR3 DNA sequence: TGTGCCACCAGCAGAGACGTCGACAGGGACGAGCAGTACTTC.

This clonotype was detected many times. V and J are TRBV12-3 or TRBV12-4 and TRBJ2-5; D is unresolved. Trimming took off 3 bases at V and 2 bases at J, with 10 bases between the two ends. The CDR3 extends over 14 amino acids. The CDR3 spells CASSFGYLQETQYF. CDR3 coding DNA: TGTGCCAGCAGTTTTGGATACTTGCAAGAGACCCAGTACTTC.